Detailed here is one TCR beta chain. This record belongs to a study of blood T cell repertoires in COVID-19. Some clones are missing from TCRdb's copy, which holds only in-frame ones; the method was immunoSEQ multiplex PCR. The sample includes some 100,000 clones, almost 90% of them seen just once. Trimming pared 1 base from V and 2 bases from J, leaving 12 bases between. The CDR3 runs 16 residues. Germline V gene data show CDR1 as KGHSH and CDR2 as LQKENI. The sample comprised peripheral blood. The sequence was collected from a woman in her sixties or seventies with acute or convalescent COVID-19. The V call is TRBV18, the J call TRBJ2-1; possible D gene TRBD2, 6 bases. CDR3 nucleotides: TGTGCCAGCTCACCACGGGTCGGGAGTACCTACAATGAGCAGTTCTTC. Its protein product is CASSPRVGSTYNEQFF.